This TCR beta chain was found in a study of shared clonotypes between healthy human individuals. Sequenced by immunoSEQ multiplex PCR; TCRdb stores in-frame clones only, minus some. This sample has hundreds of thousands of clones; approximately 74% occur once, and the top ten carry approximately 1.6%. This clone was found a few times. The germline V gene encodes CDR1 SGHTA and CDR2 FQGNSA. The CDR3 sequence is 16 residues long. V lost 1 base and J 2 bases, leaving 12 bases between the germline ends. The receptor was isolated from a woman in her twenties or thirties in good health. Sequencing used memory CD4+ T cells sorted from blood. Regarding subset: CD45RA-negative fraction. The chain uses TRBV7-2 and TRBJ1-3, with TRBD1 as a possible D gene (6 bases). In nucleotides, the CDR3 is TGTGCCAGCAGCTTAGGTGGCGGGGGGCCTGGAAACACCATATATTTT. Its translation: CASSLGGGGPGNTIYF.